This section outlines one TCR beta chain sequence together with its context. Using immunoSEQ multiplex PCR, the repertoire was profiled, and TCRdb retains in-frame clones only, with some absent. The repertoire holds approximately 200,000 clones, just over 90% seen once, with roughly 3.5% in the top ten. This sample was included in a study of T cell responses to AZD1222 COVID-19 vaccine. V lost 3 bases and J lost 6; bases outside the gene matches: 5. This CDR3 spans 15 amino acids. The germline gives CDR1 SGHVS, CDR2 FQNEAQ. The chain uses TRBV7-8 and TRBJ2-1; 10 positions match TRBD2. This specimen was peripheral blood, taken 28 days after the second AZD1222 dose. This receptor was taken from an adult who received the AZD1222 COVID-19 vaccine. The DNA for the CDR3 is TGTGCCAGCAGCTTCAGTCTAGCGGGAGCCAATGAGCAGTTCTTC. Protein product: CASSFSLAGANEQFF.